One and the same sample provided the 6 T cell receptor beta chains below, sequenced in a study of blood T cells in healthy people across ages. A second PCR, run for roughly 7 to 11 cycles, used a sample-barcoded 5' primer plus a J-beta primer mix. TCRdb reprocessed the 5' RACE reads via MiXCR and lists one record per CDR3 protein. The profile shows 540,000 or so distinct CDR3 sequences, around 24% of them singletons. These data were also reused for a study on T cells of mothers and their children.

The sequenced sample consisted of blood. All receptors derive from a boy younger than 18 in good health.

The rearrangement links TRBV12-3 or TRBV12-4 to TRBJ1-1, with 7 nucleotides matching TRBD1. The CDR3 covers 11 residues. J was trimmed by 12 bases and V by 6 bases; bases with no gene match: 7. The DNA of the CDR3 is TGTGCCAGCAGCTCCGACAGGGCTACTTTCTTT. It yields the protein CASSSDRATFF.

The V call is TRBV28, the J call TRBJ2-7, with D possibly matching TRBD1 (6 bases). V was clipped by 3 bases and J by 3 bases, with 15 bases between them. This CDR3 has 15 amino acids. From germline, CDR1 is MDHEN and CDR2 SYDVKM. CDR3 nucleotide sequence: TGTGCCAGCAGTTTTCAACAGAGGGACAACTACGAGCAGTACTTC. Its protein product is CASSFQQRDNYEQYF. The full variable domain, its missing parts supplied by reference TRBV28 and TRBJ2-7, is DVKVTQSSRYLVKRTGEKVFLECVQDMDHENMFWYRQDPGLGLRLIYFSYDVKMKEKGDIPEGYSVSREKKERFSLILESASTNQTSMYLCASSFQQRDNYEQYFGPGTRLTVT.

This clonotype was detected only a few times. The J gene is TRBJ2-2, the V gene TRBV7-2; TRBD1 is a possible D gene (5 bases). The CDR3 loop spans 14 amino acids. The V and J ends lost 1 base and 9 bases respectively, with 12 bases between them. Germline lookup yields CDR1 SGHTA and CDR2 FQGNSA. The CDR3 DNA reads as TGTGCCAGCAGCTTAGTTGGTGGGGCCCGGGAGCTGTTTTTT. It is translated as CASSLVGGARELFF. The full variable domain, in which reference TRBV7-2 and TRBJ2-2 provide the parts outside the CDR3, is GAGVSQSPSNKVTEKGKDVELRCDPISGHTALYWYRQSLGQGLEFLIYFQGNSAPDKSGLPSDRFSAERTGGSVSTLTIQRTQQEDSAVYLCASSLVGGARELFFGEGSRLTVL.

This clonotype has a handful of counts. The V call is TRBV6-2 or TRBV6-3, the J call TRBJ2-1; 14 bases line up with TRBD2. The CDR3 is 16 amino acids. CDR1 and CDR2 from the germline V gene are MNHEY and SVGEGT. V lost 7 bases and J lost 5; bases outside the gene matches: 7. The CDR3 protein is CASTGTSGGLHNEQFF. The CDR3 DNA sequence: TGTGCCAGCACCGGGACTAGCGGGGGCCTGCACAATGAGCAGTTCTTC.

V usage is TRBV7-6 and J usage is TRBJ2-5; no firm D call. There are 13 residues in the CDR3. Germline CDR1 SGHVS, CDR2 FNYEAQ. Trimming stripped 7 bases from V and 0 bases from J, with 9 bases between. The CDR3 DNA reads TGTGCCAGCAAAGGGTGGGACCAAGAGACCCAGTACTTC. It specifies CASKGWDQETQYF.

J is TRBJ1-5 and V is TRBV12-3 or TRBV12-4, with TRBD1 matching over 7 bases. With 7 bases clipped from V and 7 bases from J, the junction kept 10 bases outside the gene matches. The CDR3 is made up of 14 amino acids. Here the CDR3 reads CASTLTGIRQPQHF. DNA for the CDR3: TGTGCCAGCACCCTGACAGGGATCAGGCAGCCCCAGCATTTT.